The rows below give T cell receptor beta chains drawn from one sample of a study of response to subunit inactivated influenza vaccine. One entry per CDR3 protein, called by TCRdb with MiXCR from the RT-PCR reads. The data show a few hundred thousand distinct CDR3 sequences, about 20% seen once. Material: PBMCs from blood, obtained less than 22 months after vaccination. The receptors come from a man between 50 and 69 years old who received an inactivated influenza vaccine. Both conserved end residues are part of each CDR3. D genes are given only for firm matches. The size entry is marked missing in some rows and otherwise reads once, few, many or a size class.

d_gene	v_gene	j_gene	abundance	CDR3nt	CDR3aa
-	TRBV5-1	TRBJ2-1	-	TGCGCCAGCAGCTTGGAAACGGTTTCCTACAATGAGCAGTTCTTC	CASSLETVSYNEQFF
-	TRBV6-2/TRBV6-3	TRBJ1-1	few	TGTGCCAGCAGTTACTCGAGGTCGGGTGAAGCTTTCTTT	CASSYSRSGEAFF
-	TRBV5-5	TRBJ1-4	-	TGTGCCAGCAGCTTTGGGGCAGCTGATCTTACGACTAATGAAAAACTGTTTTTT	CASSFGAADLTTNEKLFF
TRBD2	TRBV20-1	TRBJ2-7	-	TGCAGTGCTAGCGGAAAACTAGCGGGAGGGGGTGAGCAGTACTTC	CSASGKLAGGGEQYF
-	TRBV5-6	TRBJ2-7	-	TGTGCCAGCAGCTTGAACGGACACTCCTACGAGCAGTACTTC	CASSLNGHSYEQYF
-	TRBV12-3/TRBV12-4	TRBJ2-5	-	TGTGCCAGCAGTTTCACCCCCTCGGTTGAGACCCAGTACTTC	CASSFTPSVETQYF
TRBD2	TRBV7-2	TRBJ2-3	-	TGTGCCAGCAGCCGAGGACTAGCGTCCACAGATACGCAGTATTTT	CASSRGLASTDTQYF
TRBD2	TRBV6-2/TRBV6-3	TRBJ2-1	-	TGTGCCAGCAGCCCCTGGGCTAGCGGTTACAATGAGCAGTTCTTC	CASSPWASGYNEQFF
-	TRBV20-1	TRBJ2-7	few	TGCAGTGCTAGAGGACTCGCGTACTACGAGCAGTACTTC	CSARGLAYYEQYF
-	TRBV4-3	TRBJ1-1	few	TGCGCCAGCAGCCAAGATCGTACGCAGTCGGGAGCTTTCTTT	CASSQDRTQSGAFF
TRBD1	TRBV4-3	TRBJ2-7	-	TGCGCCAGCAGCCCCCGAACAGGACAGGGGCAAATCGAGCAGTACTTC	CASSPRTGQGQIEQYF
TRBD1	TRBV25-1	TRBJ1-1	-	TGTGCCAGCAGTGAACTTGTGGGACAGGGGGCTGAAGCTTTCTTT	CASSELVGQGAEAFF
-	TRBV4-1	TRBJ1-2	many	TGCGCCAGCAGACCGTCCGCCCTCAACTATGGCTACACCTTC	CASRPSALNYGYTF
-	TRBV15	TRBJ2-1	many	TGTGCCACGGGGGGGCAGGGCTACAATGAGCAGTTCTTC	CATGGQGYNEQFF
TRBD1	TRBV30	TRBJ1-1	-	TGTGCCTGGAGTGTACAGGGGACCGCTTTCTTT	CAWSVQGTAFF
-	TRBV4-1	TRBJ2-7	few	TGCGCCAGCAGCCAAGATGGTAGGCACGAGTGGTACTTC	CASSQDGRHEWYF
-	TRBV20-1	TRBJ2-5	few	TGCAGTGCTAGAGATCGTAAGACCGGCCCAGAGACCCAGTACTTC	CSARDRKTGPETQYF
TRBD1	TRBV10-3	TRBJ2-3	-	TGTGCCACCCGGGACAGAACAGAGACGCAGTATTTT	CATRDRTETQYF
-	TRBV4-1	TRBJ1-4	few	TGCGCCAGCAGCCAGCGGTCTGGGATCTCGGGAGAACTGTTTTTT	CASSQRSGISGELFF
-	TRBV5-4	TRBJ2-2	-	TGTGCCAGCAGCCTGGCCCATGGGGGAACCGGGGAGCTGTTTTTT	CASSLAHGGTGELFF
-	TRBV7-2	TRBJ2-1	-	TGTGCCAGCAGCTTCAACTCCTACAATGAGCAGTTCTTC	CASSFNSYNEQFF
-	TRBV10-2	TRBJ2-5	few	TGCGCCACAAGGGAGGGGGCGTTTCAAGAGACCCAGTACTTC	CATREGAFQETQYF